Reported below is one T cell receptor (beta chain). In the original workflow: Counts of nucleated cells, estimated from reference gene primer amplification, were obtained. Libraries were prepared by immunoSEQ multiplex PCR; TCRdb keeps only in-frame clonotypes and omits some of them. The D gene and trimming were derived from the DNA, and the V and J assignments and clone size from that table. The data hold under 200,000 clones, with roughly 80% observed a single time. Germline CDR1 and CDR2: SGHNT and YENEEA. The CDR3 runs to 17 residues. The V segment lost 2 bases and the J segment 3 bases; nucleotides outside the gene matches: 9. Recruits, aged roughly 18 to 90 years, lived in 24 US areas. The entry originates in a study of blood T cell repertoires in COVID-19. The overall study: Sites across the United States, Italy and Spain contributed samples from acute and convalescent COVID-19. In each case, the material was cDNA or gDNA derived from T cells, B-cell-depleted T cells, or PBMCs.

This TCR derives from a woman aged 40 to 50 with acute COVID-19. Sequencing used PBMCs or T cells enriched from blood (not recorded which). The rearrangement uses TRBV11-3 and TRBJ2-4, with 8 bases that match TRBD2. In DNA, the CDR3 is TGTGCCAGCAGCTTATGCGGCGGGGGGTACGGCAAAAACATTCAGTACTTC. Its translation is CASSLCGGGYGKNIQYF.